This T cell receptor beta chain is from a study of cytomegalovirus exposure and HLA in healthy donors listed by TCRdb under 2017. Describing the broader study: An earlier analysis of some 550 of the donors reported 250 to 300 Gb of sequence data and some 120 million unique TCR beta sequences from 150 million to 200 million T cells. Around 320 gigabases of sequencing data and roughly 90 million unique TCR sequences were included in an early release covering roughly 700 HLA-typed donors. Among the roughly 400 genotyped donors, approximately 82% belonged to the genetic ancestry cluster associated with self-reported Caucasian donors. The aim of the study was to test whether cataloging public T cell receptors could identify signatures of past pathogen exposure. Using immunosequencing, the study profiled T cell repertoires from about 610 subjects and related those repertoires to cytomegalovirus serostatus. Along with the approximately 700-subject first cohort, a separate validation cohort of approximately 110 different subjects was used. To predict cytomegalovirus infection status, the study brought together high-throughput TCR immunosequencing, statistical association of individual TCRs with disease status, and machine learning. A later analysis re-examined previously published TCR beta repertoires from more than 550 donors and added high-resolution HLA genotyping to investigate patterns of TCR occurrence. In the later analysis, no new phenotypic data were used to find candidate immune exposures; instead, reliance was placed on TCR beta sequences and their occurrence across donors. An earlier analysis of about 600 of the donors used high-throughput TCR beta sequencing to judge whether each TCR beta V gene segment behaved as functional or pseudogenic. Donor age, sex, ethnicity and CMV serostatus were compiled alongside the repertoire data. Genome-wide SNP genotypes for about three fifths of the 666 donors were used in a later genetic analysis, which treated that subset as a discovery cohort. Every discovery cohort repertoire had been produced on one sequencing platform. HLA typing included class I and class II loci at four-digit resolution. Typing coverage varied by locus: roughly 629-640 donors for A, B, C, DRB1 and DQB1; approximately 560 for DQA1; approximately 570 for DPA1; 450 to 480 for DPB1. A handful of DR-DQ haplotypes were handled as single units for association and clustering because linkage in the cohort was strong. Among about 410 genotyped donors of the cohort, an average of around 250,000 unique TCR beta nucleotide sequences was sequenced per donor, of which about 19% were non-productive.

What the study reported, not specific to this receptor: When HLA alleles, especially DR and DQ, strongly co-occurred, TCR associations were difficult to assign to individual alleles. In a later genetic analysis, a missense DCLRE1C variant was associated with V-gene and J-gene trimming of TCR beta chains, and the association was replicated in an independent cohort. A later genetic analysis reported fewer N-insertions in productive TCRs among donors in an Asian-associated ancestry cluster than the 666-donor mean. Three of the identified cytomegalovirus-associated TCR beta chains were confirmed in vitro to be specific for cytomegalovirus antigens. The sequencing pipeline was judged likely to have produced a cluster of highly shared sequence variants as a technical artifact. A further reported finding was that TCR beta sequences accurately predicted the HLA-A and HLA-B alleles for most subjects in the first cohort. The earlier analysis of fewer than 750 of the donors excluded about 16 rarely observed V segments, including chromosome 9 orphons, because counts were too low. Some IMGT-functional V segments, including TRBV6-2 and TRBV6-3, could not be told apart with the 87-base-pair reads, so those segments were excluded. In a later analysis, HLA-associated TCR beta chains showed more clonal expansion and lower generation probabilities than non-associated chains that were equally common. Because HLA typing was unavailable for some donors at each locus, only the typed subset was used in association tests. Correlated functional status among segregating V segments might be attributable to linkage disequilibrium, but an unknown experimental factor could not be ruled out. A total of fewer than 200 TCR beta chains were listed by the study as associated with cytomegalovirus. A later analysis found that TCR association rates varied across HLA loci, with DRB1 alleles showing the most associated TCRs and HLA-C alleles the fewest. In a later analysis, several top co-occurrence clusters were reported to appear linked to parvovirus B19, influenza, CMV and Epstein-Barr virus. Roughly uniform sequencing depth across donors was assumed in presence/absence analyses, although this assumption may not hold. At a false discovery rate of 0.05, a later analysis linked some 18,000 TCR beta sequences to specific HLA alleles. In an earlier analysis of some 540 of the donors, most TCR beta V segments appeared in productive rearrangements about 87% or about 30% of the time, broadly matching IMGT annotations. Most TCR sequences were seen in very few donors, while some public TCRs were found in many individuals. According to the authors, the approach could potentially be generalized to other disease states and immunological phenotypes. In this cohort, only TCR beta chains were sequenced, and detectable features were limited by the absence of alpha or paired-chain data. The classifier was reported to diagnose cytomegalovirus status with high specificity and sensitivity in both the original and validation cohorts. According to a later analysis, most CMV-associated TCR beta chains appeared to be HLA-restricted, and the HLA associations seemed to be driven largely by CMV exposure. Immune exposure information for the cohort was limited to CMV serostatus.

In the case of this clone: It has no known antigen specificity. The record has no base qualities; no much larger clone is one base away.

Receptor amplification or capture employed the immunoSEQ multiplex PCR assay. A mixture of 60 forward primers for TCR Vbeta segments and 13 reverse primers for TCR Jbeta segments was used in the multiplex PCR. Amplification of the CDR3 region of rearranged TCR beta genes was performed with a multiplex PCR assay on genomic DNA. The Illumina HiSeq System was used to sequence the amplified TCR beta libraries as 87-base-pair reads. The authors' analysis ran thus. A later analysis counted about 80 million unique TCR beta chains across the 650 to 800 repertoires, and roughly 9.9 million of these chains were shared by at least two donors. Raw reads were error-corrected and collapsed into unique sequences with a nearest-neighbor algorithm that merged closely related sequences to remove PCR and sequencing errors. Alignment of CDR3 sequences to IMGT reference sequences was used to assign V, D and J gene segments. For a sequence to be retained, at least a six-nucleotide match to both a V gene segment and a J gene segment was required. Rearrangements were classified as productive when the CDR3 lacked stop codons and remained in frame with V and J, and all other rearrangements were classified as non-productive. CDR3 was defined according to IMGT convention as the region running from the second conserved V-encoded cysteine to the conserved J-encoded phenylalanine. The earlier analysis of 500 to 600 of the donors excluded sequences that lacked an unambiguous match to a single V gene segment. An earlier analysis of several hundred of the donors called V segments functional above 56.7% productive rearrangements and segregating when the between-donor standard deviation exceeded 5%. A statistical classification framework was built for diagnosing cytomegalovirus status from the catalog of TCR beta chain sequences. A later analysis assigned V and J genes by comparing TCR nucleotide sequences with IMGT/GENE-DB human TR gene sequences. A later analysis assigned CDR3 sequences and most-parsimonious VDJ recombination scenarios with the TCRdist pipeline. In a later analysis, each TCR beta chain was defined by its CDR3 amino acid sequence together with its V-gene family, and reads lacking a unique V-gene family were excluded. In a later analysis, 500 to 700 highly shared, low-generation-probability nucleotide sequences were removed to address suspected cross-contamination and a sequencing artifact. In a later analysis, a clonal expansion index for each public chain was calculated from normalized within-repertoire ranks of inferred template counts. A later analysis computed generation probabilities with a VDJ recombination model fitted to out-of-frame rearrangements, and checked the results against IGoR. A later analysis scored TCR-TCR, TCR-HLA and TCR-CMV co-occurrence with hypergeometric tests, applying a repertoire-size bias correction to TCR pairs. False discovery rates were estimated in a later analysis by permuting HLA or CMV assignments 20 times. In a later analysis, co-occurring TCRs were grouped using DBSCAN, and TCRdist sequence similarity was added for clustering within HLA-allele-positive subsets. Co-occurrence clustering excluded repertoires with fewer than 30,000 or more than 120,000 public chains, plus five with anomalous nucleotide sharing. TCRdb's version of the immuneACCESS table is confined to in-frame rearrangements and falls short of the full clone set. An unresolved V gene accounts for under half of the shortfall where checked; the remainder is of unknown origin. The DNA was the basis for D and trimming; V, J and clone size are from that table. The sample contains some 180,000 clones, 77% of them found a single time. Jointly, the top ten make up 1.4% of the sample.

The CDR3 measures 17 amino acids from cysteine to phenylalanine. Only the CDR3 DNA stays, 51 bases, in frame from base 1. V and J are trimmed by 3 bases and 5 bases, and the gene matches miss 11 bases of the junction. As encoded in the germline V gene, CDR1 is SGHDT while CDR2 is YYEEEE. In total, around 600 healthy bone marrow donors made up the cohort. At the time of sampling, every cohort member was nominally healthy, though immune exposures that went unrecorded were likely present. The donor was CMV seronegative and was included in the group of hundreds of seronegative cohort members. A peripheral blood sample was collected from each donor, and TCR beta sequencing was performed on peripheral blood mononuclear cells. Genomic DNA extraction from the blood cell samples was performed with the Qiagen DNeasy Blood Extraction Kit.

The sample was PBMCs. The chain couples TRBV5-6 to TRBJ2-5, and 12 junctional nucleotides match TRBD2. This clonotype was sampled from a man younger than 30 in good health and CMV-seronegative. The nucleotide sequence is given as TGTGCCAGCAGCTGGGGAGGACTAGCGGGGACGGCGGAGACCCAGTACTTC. Its protein is CASSWGGLAGTAETQYF.